The T cell receptor (beta chain) under discussion was sequenced for a study of blood T cell repertoires in COVID-19. The overall study: Researchers got acute and convalescent COVID-19 samples from the United States, Italy and Spain. PBMCs, B-cell-depleted T cells, or T cells were the source of the cDNA or gDNA that made up the material.

In the authors' workflow: Estimates of nucleated cell counts were drawn from the amplification of reference gene primers. Repertoires were generated with immunoSEQ multiplex PCR, while TCRdb's copy carries only in-frame clones and drops some. That table supplies the V and J calls and clone size; D and trimming were determined from the DNA. Counted here are some 150,000 clones, roughly 89% occurring once; the ten biggest clones make up about 3.9%. The V gene's germline CDR1 is SGHNT and CDR2 YENEEA. This CDR3 spans 13 amino acids. V trimming: 6 bases; J trimming: 6 bases; junction bases outside the gene matches: 7.

The receptor was derived from a woman aged 55 to 70 who had recovered from COVID-19. Specimen: peripheral blood. The genes are TRBV11-3 and TRBJ2-7, with 8 nucleotides matching TRBD1. The CDR3 DNA reads as TGTGCCAGCAGTCACAGTACAGGGGGCGAGCAGTACTTC. This encodes CASSHSTGGEQYF.